This section outlines one T cell receptor (beta chain) sequence together with its context. These data belong to a study of blood T cell repertoires in COVID-19. Overall study context: Researchers got acute and convalescent COVID-19 samples from the United States, Italy and Spain.

The germline V gene has CDR1 SGDLS and CDR2 YYNGEE. V trimming: 3 bases; J trimming: 3 bases; junction bases outside the gene matches: 7. This CDR3 has 15 residues. Generated by immunoSEQ multiplex PCR, the TCRdb table keeps only in-frame clones and is missing some. The sample has 95,000 to 150,000 clones; 90% are singletons. The chain recombines TRBV9 with TRBJ1-2; 8 positions agree with TRBD1. Sequencing input: peripheral blood. This TCR derives from a woman aged 55-70 years with COVID-19, enrolled during active disease. Written as DNA, the CDR3 is TGTGCCAGCAGCGGGACAGGGAACCCCTACTATGGCTACACCTTC. The encoded protein is CASSGTGNPYYGYTF.